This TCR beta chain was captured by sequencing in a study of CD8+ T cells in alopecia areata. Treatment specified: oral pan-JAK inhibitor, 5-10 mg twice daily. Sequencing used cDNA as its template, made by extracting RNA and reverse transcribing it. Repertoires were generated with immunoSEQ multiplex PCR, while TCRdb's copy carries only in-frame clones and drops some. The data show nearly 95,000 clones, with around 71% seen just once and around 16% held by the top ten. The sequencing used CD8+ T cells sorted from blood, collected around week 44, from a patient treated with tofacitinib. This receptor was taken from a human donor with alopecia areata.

This CDR3 is CASSLTGYEQYF. CDR3 nucleotides: TGTGCCAGCAGCCTCACGGGGTACGAGCAGTACTTC. The V gene is TRBV14, the J gene TRBJ2-7; perhaps TRBD2 as D (5 bases). The germline gives CDR1 SGHDN, CDR2 FVKESK. V was cut by 4 bases and J by 4 bases, with 8 bases left in between. CDR3 length: 12 amino acids.